Sequencing of this TCR beta chain was carried out in a study of blood T cell repertoires in COVID-19. Study context: Samples came from the United States, Italy and Spain, spanning acute and convalescent COVID-19. The cDNA or gDNA used as material had been derived from T cells, B-cell-depleted T cells, or PBMCs.

The CDR3 contains 12 residues. Germline V gene sequence: CDR1 KGHSH, CDR2 LQKENI. V shed 2 bases and J shed 4 bases, with 6 bases lying between them. The study recruited people aged 18 to 89 years across 24 US areas. In regard to this clone: This sample includes further DNA sequences coding for the same CDR3.

As handled by the study authors: How many nucleated cells were present was estimated from reference gene primer amplification. Only in-frame clones appear in the TCRdb table, and some are missing; sequencing was by immunoSEQ multiplex PCR. The V and J calls and the clone size are those of that table, but D and trimming were determined from the DNA. There are some 200,000 clones in the sample; around 82% occur only once, and about 5.5% lies in the top ten. The source material was PBMCs or T cells enriched from blood (not recorded which). This sequence was found in a woman aged 55 to 70 with acute COVID-19. This chain joins TRBV18 and TRBJ2-7; tentative D call: TRBD2 (5 bases). DNA of the CDR3: TGTGCCAGCTCACCAGAGGGTTACGAGCAGTACTTC. This encodes CASSPEGYEQYF.